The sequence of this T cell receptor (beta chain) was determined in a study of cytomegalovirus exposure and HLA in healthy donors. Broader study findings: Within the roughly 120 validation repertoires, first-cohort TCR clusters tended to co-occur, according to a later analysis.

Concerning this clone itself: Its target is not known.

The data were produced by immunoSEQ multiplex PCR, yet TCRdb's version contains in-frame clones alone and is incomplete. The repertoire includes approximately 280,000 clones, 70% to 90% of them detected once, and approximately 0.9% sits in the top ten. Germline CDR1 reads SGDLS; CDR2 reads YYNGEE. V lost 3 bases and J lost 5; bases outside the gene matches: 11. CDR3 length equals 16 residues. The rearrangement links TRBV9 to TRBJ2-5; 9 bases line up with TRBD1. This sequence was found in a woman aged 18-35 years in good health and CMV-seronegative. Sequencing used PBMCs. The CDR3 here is CASSASGTGWVETQYF. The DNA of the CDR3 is TGTGCCAGCAGCGCGTCAGGGACAGGGTGGGTGGAGACCCAGTACTTC.